These 15 T cell receptor beta chains originate from one sample sequenced in a study of T-cell memory formation after mild COVID-19. TCRdb ran MiXCR on the 5' RACE reads and lists one entry per CDR3 protein. The table records about 270,000 distinct CDR3 sequences, around 15% of them present only once. Sequences were obtained from PBMCs or a T cell subset sorted from them (not recorded which). Receptor source: a man younger than 35 who had mild COVID-19 (a few samples of this study predate the infection). Cell type and time point are not known.

This clonotype was seen only a few times. V is TRBV12-3 or TRBV12-4 and J is TRBJ2-7; a weak D match, TRBD1 (5 bases). The V end was cut by 2 bases, the J end by 1 base, with 12 bases between. This CDR3 has 15 amino acids. The chain's CDR3 is CASSLKHRQSYEQYF. The CDR3 DNA is TGTGCCAGCAGTTTAAAGCACAGGCAATCCTACGAGCAGTACTTC.

This clonotype was recorded a few times. The V and J genes are TRBV5-1 and TRBJ2-3, with 8 bases fitting TRBD2. Germline V gives CDR1 SGHRS, CDR2 YFSETQ. The CDR3 has 19 residues. The V gene end was trimmed by 0 bases and the J gene end by 0 bases; junction bases not matched to a gene: 12. DNA for the CDR3: TGCGCCAGCAGCTTGGCCCCTAGCGGGCCAGCCCTTAGCACAGATACGCAGTATTTT. This sequence encodes CASSLAPSGPALSTDTQYF.

V and J are TRBV6-2 or TRBV6-3 and TRBJ1-1, with 8 bases aligning to TRBD1. Trimming took 6 bases from V and 5 from J; bases not matched to a gene: 11. Looked up from germline, CDR1 is MNHEY and CDR2 is SVGEGT. The CDR3 sequence is 15 residues long. Here the CDR3 reads CASSSATGGRTEAFF. CDR3 DNA sequence: TGTGCCAGCAGCAGTGCAACAGGGGGAAGAACTGAAGCTTTCTTT.

This chain uses TRBV11-3 with TRBJ2-5; unclear D gene. V lost 3 bases and J 3 bases, leaving 8 bases between the germline ends. CDR1 SGHNT and CDR2 YENEEA come from the germline V gene. The length of the CDR3 is 13 residues. The CDR3 bases are TGTGCCAGCAGCTTCCAGGCCGAAGAGACCCAGTACTTC. This encodes CASSFQAEETQYF.

In its sample, this clonotype was seen a few times. The chain employs TRBV19 and TRBJ1-2; D is unclear. Germline lookup yields CDR1 LNHDA and CDR2 SQIVND (reference sequence). The V and J ends lost 6 bases and 8 bases respectively, with 10 bases between them. This CDR3 comprises 11 residues. CDR3: CASRNGGGYTF. CDR3 nucleotide sequence: TGTGCCAGTAGGAACGGAGGGGGCTACACCTTC.

This clonotype turned up a few times. The V gene is TRBV2, the J gene TRBJ2-6; D unclear. V was trimmed by 7 bases and J by 4 bases, leaving 11 bases between them. There are 14 residues in the CDR3. From germline, CDR1 is SNHLY and CDR2 FYNNEI. CDR3 bases: TGTGCCAGCACCCGCGTCGCCGGGGCCAACGTCCTGACTTTC. Protein sequence: CASTRVAGANVLTF.

CDR3: CASRLGLGTGELFF. The DNA of the CDR3 is TGTGCCAGCCGTCTCGGCCTCGGAACCGGGGAGCTGTTTTTT. The J gene is TRBJ2-2, the V gene TRBV7-9; D gene ambiguous. V was cut by 8 bases and J by 5 bases, with 15 bases left in between. The CDR3 covers 14 residues. Germline CDR1 and CDR2: SEHNR and FQNEAQ (reference sequence).

The rearrangement uses TRBV10-3 and TRBJ1-5, with D unresolved. V was trimmed by 0 bases and J by 2 bases, leaving 8 bases between them. This CDR3 is 15 amino acids long. Germline V gives CDR1 ENHRY, CDR2 SYGVKD. The CDR3 DNA reads as TGTGCCATCAGTGAGTCTAGGATTGGCAATCAGCCCCAGCATTTT. This translates into CAISESRIGNQPQHF.

This clonotype was seen a handful of times. V is TRBV12-3 or TRBV12-4 and J is TRBJ2-7; D possibly corresponds to TRBD1 (6 bases). The V and J ends lost 5 bases and 6 bases respectively, with 14 bases between them. The CDR3 sequence is 13 residues long. The CDR3 loop reads CASSGQSLSEQYF. The CDR3 DNA sequence: TGTGCCAGCAGTGGACAGAGTTTGAGCGAGCAGTACTTC.

V gene TRBV6-1 combines with J gene TRBJ2-1, with TRBD1 matching 7 bases. Per the germline V gene, CDR1 is MNHNS and CDR2 is SASEGT. The J segment lost 8 bases and the V segment lost 6 bases, leaving 7 bases of the junction unmatched. The CDR3 extends over 13 amino acids. The CDR3, as DNA: TGTGCCAGCAGCCTTACAGGGGCCTATGAGCAGTTCTTC. Protein sequence: CASSLTGAYEQFF.

This rearrangement joins TRBV7-9 to TRBJ1-1; D may be TRBD1 (5 bases). CDR1 is SEHNR, CDR2 FQNEAQ, per germline (reference sequence). The germline V and J ends were trimmed by 5 bases and 2 bases, with 12 bases remaining between them. CDR3 length equals 14 residues. Written as DNA, the CDR3 is TGTGCCAGCAGCACCCGGGACGGCAACACTGAAGCTTTCTTT. Amino acids: CASSTRDGNTEAFF.

The V gene is TRBV4-1, the J gene TRBJ1-1; D is unclear. This CDR3 region has 15 residues. Per the germline V gene, CDR1 is MGHRA and CDR2 is YSYEKL. Trimming stripped 0 bases from V and 4 bases from J, with 12 bases between. CDR3 region: CASSQEKGGITEAFF. The CDR3 nucleotides read TGCGCCAGCAGCCAAGAAAAGGGAGGGATCACTGAAGCTTTCTTT.

This chain connects TRBV4-3 to TRBJ1-1; possibly TRBD1 for D (5 bases). Germline V gene data show CDR1 as LGHNA and CDR2 as YSLEER. The CDR3 extends over 14 amino acids. V was pared by 5 bases and J by 0 bases, with 10 bases between. CDR3 DNA sequence: TGCGCCAGCAGCTTGGACACCTTGAACACTGAAGCTTTCTTT. Translated: CASSLDTLNTEAFF.

This chain connects TRBV7-9 to TRBJ2-3, with 11 bases identical to TRBD2. Germline CDR1 and CDR2: SEHNR and FQNEAQ (reference sequence). V shed 4 bases and J 4 bases; nucleotides not matched to a gene: 7. The CDR3 totals 16 residues. Here the CDR3 reads CASSSPTSGTPDTQYF. The CDR3 DNA reads as TGTGCCAGCAGCTCACCGACTAGCGGGACCCCAGATACGCAGTATTTT.

The chain links TRBV18 to TRBJ2-6, with D perhaps assigned TRBD1 or TRBD2 (6 bases each). V was clipped by 4 bases and J by 4 bases, with 8 bases between them. The CDR3 loop spans 14 amino acids. Germline V gene data show CDR1 as KGHSH and CDR2 as LQKENI. This CDR3 is CASSRGAGANVLTF. The DNA of the CDR3 is TGTGCCAGCTCACGGGGGGCCGGGGCCAACGTCCTGACTTTC.